The 2 T cell receptor beta chains given below trace back to one sample, sequenced in a study of shared clonotypes between healthy human individuals. Assay used: immunoSEQ multiplex PCR; TCRdb lists only in-frame clones, some missing. The table has some 1,900,000 clones, about 95% seen once; the top ten hold 0.9% to 1.5%. Terminally differentiated effector memory CD45RA+ cells were excluded by CCR7 positive selection of CD45RO-negative cells. The material sequenced was naive CD8+ T cells sorted from blood. The receptor set was obtained from a man aged 18 to 35 in good health.

Remarks on this clone: At the DNA level, this CDR3 is encoded by other sequences in the same sample as well. The chain recombines TRBV27 with TRBJ2-1, with D maybe TRBD2 (5 bases). Germline assignment: CDR1 MNHEY and CDR2 SMNVEV (reference sequence). The germline V and J ends were trimmed by 6 bases and 3 bases, with 9 bases remaining between them. There are 13 residues in the CDR3. The CDR3 DNA is TGTGCCAGCAGCCTAGGACTCTACAATGAGCAGTTCTTC. Translated: CASSLGLYNEQFF.

The chain recombines TRBV30 with TRBJ2-1; D is possibly TRBD2 (6 bases). CDR1 GTSNPN and CDR2 SVGIG come from the germline V gene (reference sequence). The CDR3 has 14 amino acids. V was pared by 3 bases and J by 8 bases, with 17 bases between. The chain's CDR3 is CAWRRWEEGYEQFF. In nucleotides, the CDR3 is TGTGCCTGGAGACGATGGGAGGAAGGTTATGAGCAGTTCTTC.